The next 28 T cell receptor beta chains were all read from a single sample in a study of response to subunit inactivated influenza vaccine listed by TCRdb under 2018. The protocol used for the library was RT-PCR. Instrument on record: Illumina HiSeq 2500. TCRdb passed the public sequencing reads through fastp at Q25 and MiXCR, retaining productive beta sequences. Records with the same CDR3 protein are collapsed into one entry carrying the most frequent genes and DNA. For this sample there are around 760,000 distinct CDR3 sequences; 14% appear just once. The ten largest clones represent 5.5% to 7% of the sample. The source was PBMCs from blood, collected around 15 days before vaccination. The receptors stem from a man between 50 and 59 years old who received an inactivated influenza vaccine. Donor details come from another sample of the same person, matched by shared clones.

The rearrangement joins TRBV5-1 to TRBJ2-5; 12 bases fit TRBD1. The CDR3 is made up of 17 amino acids. V lost 0 bases and J lost 0; bases outside the gene matches: 3. CDR1 is SGHRS and CDR2 is YFSETQ in the germline V gene. The CDR3 protein is CASSLAGTGGYQETQYF. The CDR3 region has the DNA TGCGCCAGCAGCTTGGCCGGGACAGGGGGCTACCAAGAGACCCAGTACTTC.

This clonotype was recorded at least ten times. V gene TRBV7-8 combines with J gene TRBJ2-1; 15 nucleotides agree with TRBD2. The ends lost 1 base at V and 9 bases at J; junction bases unmatched: 10. Germline CDR1 is SGHVS and CDR2 is FQNEAQ. The CDR3 sequence is 18 residues long. The CDR3 is CASSLGWTSGRANSEQFF. The CDR3 DNA follows: TGTGCCAGCAGCTTAGGGTGGACTAGCGGGAGGGCTAATAGTGAGCAGTTCTTC.

The chain couples TRBV9 to TRBJ1-1; no clear D. The CDR3 has 15 amino acids. The V end lost 0 bases, the J end lost 2 bases, and 11 bases lay between the germline ends. From germline, CDR1 is SGDLS and CDR2 YYNGEE. In nucleotides, the CDR3 is TGTGCCAGCAGCGTAGCGAACACACGTAACACTGAAGCTTTCTTT. This translates into CASSVANTRNTEAFF.

V gene TRBV12-3 or TRBV12-4 combines with J gene TRBJ2-7; D remains unclear. Trimming took 7 bases from V and 7 from J, leaving 17 bases between them. This CDR3 comprises 13 residues. CDR3 region: CASTISLVSEQYF. CDR3 bases: TGTGCCAGCACGATATCTTTGGTGAGTGAGCAGTACTTC.

Only a few counts were recorded for this clonotype. The V gene is TRBV7-2, the J gene TRBJ2-3, with D possibly being TRBD2 (6 bases). Germline V gives CDR1 SGHTA, CDR2 FQGNSA. This CDR3 is built from 15 residues. V was shortened by 7 bases and J by 0 bases, with 14 bases between the two germline ends. The CDR3 DNA reads as TGTGCCAGCAACCCCGGGAGTAGAAGCACAGATACGCAGTATTTT. Its protein is CASNPGSRSTDTQYF.

This clonotype has ten or more counts. The chain couples TRBV12-3 or TRBV12-4 to TRBJ2-7; 10 nucleotides match TRBD2. Trimming removed 2 bases from V and 5 bases from J; junction bases left unmatched: 3. The CDR3 has 14 amino acids. CDR3 in amino acids: CASSLLLAGHEQYF. CDR3 in DNA: TGTGCCAGCAGTTTACTACTAGCGGGACACGAGCAGTACTTC.

This clonotype was picked up a small number of times. The rearrangement links TRBV7-2 to TRBJ1-1; 10 bases map to TRBD1. CDR1 and CDR2 from the germline V gene are SGHTA and FQGNSA. The CDR3 sequence is 15 residues long. V dropped 2 bases and J dropped 4; count of bases not matched to a gene: 4. CDR3 protein: CASSLSGTGATEAFF. The CDR3 DNA sequence: TGTGCCAGCAGCTTATCTGGGACAGGGGCCACTGAAGCTTTCTTT.

This clonotype came up a few times. This rearrangement joins TRBV13 to TRBJ2-3; no clear D. This CDR3 spans 12 amino acids. Per germline, CDR1 PRHDT and CDR2 FYEKMQ (reference sequence). V was clipped by 3 bases and J by 4 bases, with 5 bases between them. The CDR3 sequence is CASSLSADTQYF. The CDR3 coding sequence is TGTGCCAGCAGCTTGAGCGCAGATACGCAGTATTTT. Looking up the rest from reference TRBV13 and TRBJ2-3 gives the full variable domain: AAGVIQSPRHLIKEKRETATLKCYPIPRHDTVYWYQQGPGQDPQFLISFYEKMQSDKGSIPDRFSAQQFSDYHSELNMSSLELGDSALYFCASSLSADTQYFGPGTRLTVL.

This chain uses TRBV5-1 with TRBJ1-2, with no clear D. CDR3 length: 13 amino acids. In germline, CDR1 is SGHRS, CDR2 YFSETQ. With 4 bases removed from V and 6 bases from J, the gap between germline ends came to 13 bases. In DNA form, the CDR3 reads TGCGCCAGCAGCCTGACTGGGGAGAATGGCTACACCTTC. It is translated as CASSLTGENGYTF.

This clonotype came up a few times. The chain couples TRBV15 to TRBJ1-4, with 7 positions matching TRBD1. From germline, CDR1 is LNHNV and CDR2 YYDKDF (reference sequence). The CDR3 is made up of 14 amino acids. The junction had 4 bases not matched to a gene; V was cut back by 5 bases and J by 4 bases. The CDR3 DNA is TGTGCCACCAGCCTGGGACAGTTTAATGAAAAACTGTTTTTT. Translating it yields CATSLGQFNEKLFF.

This clonotype appeared a few times. The V and J genes are TRBV4-2 and TRBJ1-5; 8 nucleotides line up with TRBD1. J gave up 4 bases and V 4 bases, and 9 bases lay outside the gene matches. The CDR3 length is 16 residues. Germline CDR1 and CDR2: LGHNA and YNFKEQ. DNA for the CDR3: TGTGCCAGCAGCCCGACCCAGGGGGCTGGGAATCAGCCCCAGCATTTT. Encoded protein: CASSPTQGAGNQPQHF.

V usage is TRBV29-1 and J usage is TRBJ2-1; D might be TRBD2 (6 bases). The CDR3 is made up of 17 amino acids. V shed 7 bases and J shed 8 bases, with 30 bases lying between them. From germline, CDR1 is SQVTM and CDR2 ANQGSEA. In DNA form, the CDR3 reads TGCAGCGAGGTGGATGGGGCCCCTATTCCGGGACTCCATGAGCAGTTCTTC. Its protein is CSEVDGAPIPGLHEQFF.

This clonotype was observed a handful of times. The V and J genes are TRBV12-3 or TRBV12-4 and TRBJ2-6; D unresolved. This CDR3 spans 14 amino acids. Trimming pared 2 bases from V and 6 bases from J, leaving 8 bases between. In DNA form, the CDR3 reads TGTGCCAGCAGTTTAACGGGTTTGGCCAACGTCCTGACTTTC. This sequence encodes CASSLTGLANVLTF.

This clonotype was seen many times. The J gene is TRBJ2-5, the V gene TRBV9, with D maybe TRBD2 (6 bases). The CDR3 has 16 amino acids. V lost 5 bases and J lost 5, with 22 bases in between. CDR1 SGDLS and CDR2 YYNGEE come from the germline V gene. CDR3 bases: TGTGCCAGCAGTATCTTAGGAGGGCTGCCAGGGGAGACCCAGTACTTC. Translated, it gives CASSILGGLPGETQYF.

This chain joins TRBV5-4 and TRBJ2-7; D possibly corresponds to TRBD2 (6 bases). Trimming took off 0 bases at V and 5 bases at J, with 18 bases between the two ends. CDR3 length: 16 residues. The germline V gene has CDR1 SGHNT and CDR2 YYREEE (reference sequence). CDR3 amino acids: CASSLERETPFDEQYF. The DNA for the CDR3 is TGTGCCAGCAGCTTGGAACGGGAGACGCCTTTCGACGAGCAGTACTTC.

This chain uses TRBV6-1 with TRBJ2-1, with TRBD2 matching 8 bases. Germline-derived CDR1 and CDR2 are MNHNS and SASEGT. V lost 8 bases and J lost 4; bases outside the gene matches: 10. The length of the CDR3 is 15 residues. CDR3 DNA sequence: TGTGCCAGCCGCCCTTCAAGCGGGGGTTACAATGAGCAGTTCTTC. It is translated as CASRPSSGGYNEQFF.

This clonotype was recorded a few times. The CDR3 bases are TGCAGTACCCGACAGGGTGCCACTGAAGCTTTCTTT. Its translation is CSTRQGATEAFF. The genes are TRBV20-1 and TRBJ1-1; 7 bases fit TRBD1. J was trimmed by 4 bases and V by 8 bases; bases with no gene match: 7. The CDR3 loop spans 12 amino acids. CDR1 and CDR2 (germline): DFQATT, SNEGSKA (reference sequence).

The chain joins TRBV5-6 to TRBJ2-7; 7 bases fit TRBD1. The CDR3 is 12 residues long. J was trimmed by 6 bases and V by 4 bases; bases with no gene match: 4. Germline assignment: CDR1 SGHDT and CDR2 YYEEEE. The CDR3 protein is CASSTWDSEQYF. DNA of the CDR3: TGTGCCAGCAGCACGTGGGACAGCGAGCAGTACTTC.

This chain connects TRBV5-6 to TRBJ2-1, with 7 bases fitting TRBD1. The germline gives CDR1 SGHDT, CDR2 YYEEEE. CDR3 length equals 15 residues. Trimming at V came to 6 bases and at J to 1 base, leaving 7 bases not matched to a gene. DNA for the CDR3: TGTGCCAGCACCCCCGGACAGGAATCCTACAATGAGCAGTTCTTC. Protein product: CASTPGQESYNEQFF.

This clonotype was picked up many times. The chain is built from TRBV7-2 and TRBJ2-4; D is possibly TRBD2 (6 bases). From germline, CDR1 is SGHTA and CDR2 FQGNSA. Between the trimmed V and J ends, which lost 3 bases and 0 bases, there was a span of 12 bases. The CDR3 totals 16 residues. The CDR3 DNA reads TGTGCCAGCAGCTTTAGTTCGGGACTAGCCAAAAACATTCAGTACTTC. Amino acid sequence: CASSFSSGLAKNIQYF.

In this sample, this clonotype turned up once. Possible read error: a much larger clone is one base away. The chain recombines TRBV6-5 with TRBJ1-4; D ambiguous. CDR3 length: 16 residues. CDR1 and CDR2 from the germline V gene are MNHEY and SVGAGI. With 0 bases removed from V and 5 bases from J, the gap between germline ends came to 13 bases. The CDR3 loop reads CASSYSGRFENEKLFF. The CDR3 nucleotides read TGTGCCAGCAGTTACTCAGGCAGGTTCGAAAATGAAAAACTGTTTTTT.

The CDR3 DNA reads TGTGCCAGCAAAACCGGGACTAGTGATACCGGGGAGCTGTTTTTT. Amino acid sequence: CASKTGTSDTGELFF. This chain uses TRBV25-1 with TRBJ2-2; 8 nucleotides align to TRBD2. Germline lookup yields CDR1 MGHDK and CDR2 SYGVNS. The ends lost 7 bases at V and 5 bases at J; junction bases unmatched: 9. There are 15 residues in the CDR3.

V is TRBV6-1 and J is TRBJ2-5; the match to TRBD1 covers 9 bases. Losses at the gene ends were 6 bases for V and 4 bases for J; bases not matched to a gene: 6. Per the germline V gene, CDR1 is MNHNS and CDR2 is SASEGT. This CDR3 spans 14 amino acids. The CDR3 protein is CASRGNRGRETQYF. The CDR3 DNA reads TGTGCCAGCAGAGGAAACAGGGGGCGAGAGACCCAGTACTTC.

This clonotype showed up just a few times. V is TRBV5-1 and J is TRBJ1-4, with 9 bases identical to TRBD1. CDR3 length equals 15 residues. With 1 base clipped from V and 8 bases from J, the junction kept 6 bases outside the gene matches. Looked up from germline, CDR1 is SGHRS and CDR2 is YFSETQ. The CDR3 nucleotides read TGCGCCAGCAGCTTGATAGGGACAGGGCGAGAAAAACTGTTTTTT. Residues: CASSLIGTGREKLFF.

The table lists this clonotype with a few counts. The rearrangement uses TRBV20-1 and TRBJ2-5; maybe TRBD1 (6 bases). This CDR3 comprises 13 residues. Trimming removed 0 bases at V and 7 bases at J, with 12 bases between. Per the germline V gene, CDR1 is DFQATT and CDR2 is SNEGSKA (reference sequence). In nucleotides, the CDR3 is TGCAGTGCTAGAGACCACTTAGGGGGGACCCAGTACTTC. This sequence encodes CSARDHLGGTQYF.

At least ten counts were recorded for this clonotype. The chain employs TRBV18 and TRBJ2-7, with 7 bases matching TRBD1. Germline V lookup: CDR1 KGHSH, CDR2 LQKENI. This CDR3 spans 17 amino acids. V lost 0 bases, J lost 5 bases, and 13 bases stayed unmatched. The CDR3 DNA reads as TGTGCCAGCTCACCACCGAGGACTGGGACAGTCCCCAACGAGCAGTACTTC. Protein sequence: CASSPPRTGTVPNEQYF.

There are a few counts of this clonotype. The gene calls are TRBV27 and TRBJ2-2; 9 positions agree with TRBD1. Germline loops: CDR1 MNHEY, CDR2 SMNVEV (reference sequence). After removal of 5 bases from V and 7 bases from J, the junction contained 14 bases not matched to a gene. The CDR3 runs to 17 residues. CDR3 sequence (DNA): TGTGCCAGCAGTACAAAGGACAGGGGCCCCTTGGTCGGGGAGCTGTTTTTT. Its translation is CASSTKDRGPLVGELFF.

There are a few counts of this clonotype. The chain is built from TRBV7-9 and TRBJ1-4, with D unresolved. The CDR3 is 16 residues long. Germline V gene lookup returns CDR1 SEHNR and CDR2 FQNEAQ (reference sequence). V was shortened by 4 bases and J by 5 bases, with 17 bases between the two germline ends. The DNA of the CDR3 is TGTGCCAGCAGCTCCCCAGGACTACGGCTAAATGAAAAACTGTTTTTT. It specifies CASSSPGLRLNEKLFF.